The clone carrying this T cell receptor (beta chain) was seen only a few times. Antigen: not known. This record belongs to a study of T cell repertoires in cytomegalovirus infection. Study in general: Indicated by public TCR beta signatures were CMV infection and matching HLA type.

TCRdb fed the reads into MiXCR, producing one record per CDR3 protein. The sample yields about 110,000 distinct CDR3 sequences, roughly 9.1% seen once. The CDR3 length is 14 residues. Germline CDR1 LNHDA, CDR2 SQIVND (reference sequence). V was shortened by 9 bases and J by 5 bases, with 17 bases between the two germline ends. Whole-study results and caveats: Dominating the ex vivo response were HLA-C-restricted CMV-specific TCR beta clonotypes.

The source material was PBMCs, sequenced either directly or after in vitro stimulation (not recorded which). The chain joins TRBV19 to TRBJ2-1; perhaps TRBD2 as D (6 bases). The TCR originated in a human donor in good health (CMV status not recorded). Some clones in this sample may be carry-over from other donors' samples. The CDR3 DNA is TGTGCCAGCGAGCGCGGGACGTATAACAATGAGCAGTTCTTC. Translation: CASERGTYNNEQFF.